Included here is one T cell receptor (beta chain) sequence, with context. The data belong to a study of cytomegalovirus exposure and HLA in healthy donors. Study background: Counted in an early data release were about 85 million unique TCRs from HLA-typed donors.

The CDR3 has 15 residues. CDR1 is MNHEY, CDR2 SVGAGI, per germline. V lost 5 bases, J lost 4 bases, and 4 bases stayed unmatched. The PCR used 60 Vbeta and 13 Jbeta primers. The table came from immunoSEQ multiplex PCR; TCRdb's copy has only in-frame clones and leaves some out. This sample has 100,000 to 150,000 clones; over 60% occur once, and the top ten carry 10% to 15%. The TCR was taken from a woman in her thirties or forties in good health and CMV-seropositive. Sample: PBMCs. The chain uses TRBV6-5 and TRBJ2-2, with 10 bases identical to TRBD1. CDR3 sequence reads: CASSPGQGTTGELFF. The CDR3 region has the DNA TGTGCCAGCAGTCCGGGACAGGGGACCACCGGGGAGCTGTTTTTT.